The rows below give T cell receptor beta chains drawn from one sample of a study of molecular identifiers for immune sequencing clone quantification. TCRdb reanalysed the PCR reads using MiXCR and keeps one entry per CDR3 protein. Here the sample spans approximately 680,000 distinct CDR3 sequences, 25% being singletons. Sequencing was performed on naive CD8+ T cells from blood, with Jurkat cell RNA spiked in. The receptors here all came from a human donor in good health. Some libraries in this study had Jurkat cell RNA spiked in. CDR3s include the opening cysteine and the closing phenylalanine or tryptophan. Each record gives: D gene, J gene, CDR3 length, V gene, clone size, CDR3 DNA, CDR3 protein. D genes are given only for firm matches. Rows may omit the clone size; those that give it use once, few, many or a size class.

d_call: .; j_call: TRBJ2-7; cdr3_length: 18; v_call: TRBV7-6; clone_size: few; cdr3_nt: TGTGCCAGCAGCCCTTGGACCGGGCCACTTGCGACAAGTTACGAGCAGTACTTC; cdr3_aa: CASSPWTGPLATSYEQYF
d_call: .; j_call: TRBJ2-1; cdr3_length: 14; v_call: TRBV12-5; clone_size: .; cdr3_nt: TGTGCTAGTGGTTTAGTAAGCCCCTACAATGAGCAGTTCTTC; cdr3_aa: CASGLVSPYNEQFF
d_call: .; j_call: TRBJ2-3; cdr3_length: 15; v_call: TRBV5-6; clone_size: few; cdr3_nt: TGTGCCAGCAACCTTCCCGGGGGGCCCCCCGATACGCAGTATTTT; cdr3_aa: CASNLPGGPPDTQYF
d_call: .; j_call: TRBJ2-7; cdr3_length: 14; v_call: TRBV7-9; clone_size: many; cdr3_nt: TGTGCCAGCAGCTTAGCGCAGCTAGCCTCCGAGCAGTACTTC; cdr3_aa: CASSLAQLASEQYF
d_call: .; j_call: TRBJ1-3; cdr3_length: 15; v_call: TRBV7-9; clone_size: .; cdr3_nt: TGTGCCAGCAGTCTTACAGGAGACTTTGGAAACACCATATATTTT; cdr3_aa: CASSLTGDFGNTIYF
d_call: TRBD2; j_call: TRBJ2-3; cdr3_length: 14; v_call: TRBV7-2; clone_size: many; cdr3_nt: TGTGCCAGCACCAGGACTAGCGGTACAGATACGCAGTATTTT; cdr3_aa: CASTRTSGTDTQYF
d_call: .; j_call: TRBJ2-5; cdr3_length: 15; v_call: TRBV11-2; clone_size: many; cdr3_nt: TGTGCCAGCAGCTTCTGGGGACAAAGCCAAGAGACCCAGTACTTC; cdr3_aa: CASSFWGQSQETQYF
d_call: .; j_call: TRBJ2-2; cdr3_length: 16; v_call: TRBV27; clone_size: .; cdr3_nt: TGTGCCAGCACCGGATGGGCAGGCGCGGGGACCGGGGAGCTGTTTTTT; cdr3_aa: CASTGWAGAGTGELFF
d_call: .; j_call: TRBJ2-7; cdr3_length: 14; v_call: TRBV11-2; clone_size: .; cdr3_nt: TGTGCCGGCAGCTTAGGGGGGGACGGATACGAGCAGTACTTC; cdr3_aa: CAGSLGGDGYEQYF
d_call: .; j_call: TRBJ2-1; cdr3_length: 15; v_call: TRBV30; clone_size: many; cdr3_nt: TGTGCCTGGACTCGGGACACCAGCTCCTACAATGAGCAGTTCTTC; cdr3_aa: CAWTRDTSSYNEQFF
d_call: TRBD1; j_call: TRBJ1-6; cdr3_length: 16; v_call: TRBV4-3; clone_size: .; cdr3_nt: TGCGCCAGCAGCCAAGATTCGACAGGGGTTAGTTCACCCCTCCGCTTT; cdr3_aa: CASSQDSTGVSSPLRF
d_call: .; j_call: TRBJ2-1; cdr3_length: 16; v_call: TRBV7-2; clone_size: many; cdr3_nt: TGTGCCAGCAGCTTAGGTCTATCGGCACTAGACAATGAGCAGTTCTTC; cdr3_aa: CASSLGLSALDNEQFF
d_call: .; j_call: TRBJ2-1; cdr3_length: 16; v_call: TRBV11-2; clone_size: .; cdr3_nt: TGTGCCAGCAGCTTAGGGGGTGGATACTCCTACAATGAGCAGTTCTTC; cdr3_aa: CASSLGGGYSYNEQFF
d_call: TRBD2; j_call: TRBJ2-5; cdr3_length: 14; v_call: TRBV11-2; clone_size: .; cdr3_nt: TGTGCCAGCAGCTTAACCGCGGGACAGCGGGAGGGGTCCTTC; cdr3_aa: CASSLTAGQREGSF
d_call: TRBD1; j_call: TRBJ1-4; cdr3_length: 16; v_call: TRBV12-3/TRBV12-4; clone_size: .; cdr3_nt: TGTGCCAGCAGTTTAAAGGACAGGGTACTAGGGGAAAAACTGTTTTTT; cdr3_aa: CASSLKDRVLGEKLFF
d_call: .; j_call: TRBJ2-1; cdr3_length: 16; v_call: TRBV19; clone_size: .; cdr3_nt: TGTGCCAGTAGTATAGTGGGGACGCCCTCCTACAATGAGCAGTTCTTC; cdr3_aa: CASSIVGTPSYNEQFF
d_call: .; j_call: TRBJ2-1; cdr3_length: 14; v_call: TRBV4-1; clone_size: few; cdr3_nt: TGCGCCAGCCGCCAAGTCACAGGGAGGGATGAGCAGTTCTTC; cdr3_aa: CASRQVTGRDEQFF
d_call: .; j_call: TRBJ1-2; cdr3_length: 14; v_call: TRBV6-2/TRBV6-3; clone_size: .; cdr3_nt: TGTGCCAGCCCCGCTGACAGAAAGCCCTATGGCTACACCTTC; cdr3_aa: CASPADRKPYGYTF
d_call: .; j_call: TRBJ2-4; cdr3_length: 16; v_call: TRBV12-3/TRBV12-4; clone_size: many; cdr3_nt: TGTGCCAGCAGTCCACCTTCCCCAGGGGCGGTAAACATTCAGTACTTC; cdr3_aa: CASSPPSPGAVNIQYF
d_call: .; j_call: TRBJ2-7; cdr3_length: 14; v_call: TRBV7-2; clone_size: .; cdr3_nt: TGTGCCAGCAGCTCAGGGATCTTTGCCTACGAGCAGTACTTC; cdr3_aa: CASSSGIFAYEQYF
d_call: .; j_call: TRBJ2-2; cdr3_length: 16; v_call: TRBV20-1; clone_size: few; cdr3_nt: TGCAGTGCTAGAGACCACAGCGGTACGAACACCGGGGAGCTGTTTTTT; cdr3_aa: CSARDHSGTNTGELFF
d_call: .; j_call: TRBJ1-5; cdr3_length: 14; v_call: TRBV15; clone_size: .; cdr3_nt: TGTGCCACCAGCAGCAGACAGTCCCTAGGGCCCCAGCATTTT; cdr3_aa: CATSSRQSLGPQHF